This entry concerns a single T cell receptor (beta chain). Its antigen is unknown. This sample is part of a study of T-cell reconstitution after alpha-beta-depleted transplantation in children. Findings and limits, study-wide: Newly made T cells mostly supplied T-cell counts and diversity one year after transplant. Alpha-beta T cells present about two months after transplant were reported to originate from several hundred expanded graft clones. Recipient T cells and thymic progenitors that survived were the source of the high TCRbeta diversity seen at day 60 in some patients.

Preparation of the TCRbeta library was carried out with unique molecular identifiers. One entry per CDR3 protein results from TCRdb running MiXCR on the PCR reads. Seen here are fewer than 550,000 distinct CDR3 sequences, around 10% observed once, and the top ten hold 11% to 15%. The source is a female patient aged 2-15 years who had a stem cell transplant for aplastic anemia, so the T cells may come from the graft donor. Here the sequenced sample was PBMCs, mostly from graft donor cells, taken 180 days after TCRalphabeta/CD19-depleted stem cell transplant.

This CDR3 is CASSLEVVAGVHNEQFF. The CDR3 coding sequence is TGTGCCAGCAGCCTTGAGGTGGTAGCGGGAGTTCATAATGAGCAGTTCTTC. J is TRBJ2-1 and V is TRBV7-9; 9 bases are a match to TRBD2. J gave up 7 bases and V 5 bases, and 15 bases lay outside the gene matches. Germline CDR1 SEHNR, CDR2 FQNEAQ (reference sequence). This CDR3 spans 17 amino acids.